This T cell receptor (beta chain) was sequenced for a study of early T cells in non-severe SARS-CoV-2 infection. TCRdb independently ran MiXCR on the 5' RACE reads; one entry per CDR3 protein. The data contain 120,000 or so distinct CDR3 sequences, around 12% of them singletons. With V trimmed by 2 bases and J by 2 bases, 3 bases remained unmatched. The CDR3 extends over 14 amino acids. CDR1 is DFQATT, CDR2 SNEGSKA, per germline (reference sequence). This clonotype was picked up many times. Material: whole blood, obtained at baseline. The V call is TRBV20-1, the J call TRBJ2-3, with 8 bases fitting TRBD2. The TCR was taken from an adult who was a healthcare worker with PCR-confirmed SARS-CoV-2 infection or an uninfected control (not recorded which). The CDR3 here is CSARSGGSTDTQYF. For the CDR3, the DNA is TGCAGTGCTAGAAGCGGGGGCTCCACAGATACGCAGTATTTT.